This entry lists 26 T cell receptor beta chains sequenced from one sample in a study of monozygotic twins with inflammatory bowel disease. TCRdb reworked the 5' RACE reads into one entry per CDR3 protein, no DNA. Its table records 200,000 to 250,000 distinct CDR3 sequences. Material for sequencing was blood. The receptors were sampled from a human donor with ulcerative colitis or Crohn's disease, or a healthy co-twin of an affected twin (not recorded which).

The V and J genes are TRBV7-9 and TRBJ2-4; TCRdb indicates TRBD1, and absent DNA this call remains unverified. Germline loops: CDR1 SEHNR, CDR2 FQNEAQ (reference sequence). There are 15 residues in the CDR3. Here the CDR3 reads CASTYIGGGRNIQYF.

This sequence joins TRBV5-1 and TRBJ2-7; TCRdb reports TRBD2, a call that lacks DNA to check it against. From germline, CDR1 is SGHRS and CDR2 YFSETQ. This CDR3 is built from 16 residues. The CDR3 is CASSGGLAGDSYEQYF.

This chain's CDR3 is CASSFSGENYGYTF. This chain links TRBV27 with TRBJ1-2; TCRdb outputs TRBD1, but without DNA this stays unchecked. Germline V gene data show CDR1 as MNHEY and CDR2 as SMNVEV (reference sequence). CDR3 size: 14 residues.

The chain employs TRBV20-1 and TRBJ1-1; with no DNA, the TCRdb D assignment of TRBD1 cannot be verified. This CDR3 spans 16 amino acids. In germline, CDR1 is DFQATT, CDR2 SNEGSKA (reference sequence). CDR3 protein: CSARDPGRGQNTEAFF.

The chain joins TRBV18 to TRBJ2-7; without DNA, the TCRdb call of TRBD1 cannot be checked. Germline values: CDR1 KGHSH, CDR2 LQKENI. The CDR3 runs to 15 residues. The CDR3 here is CASSQETTGVYEQYF.

The chain is built from TRBV7-9 and TRBJ1-2; lacking DNA, the TRBD1 call made by TCRdb goes unchecked. Germline CDR1 reads SEHNR; CDR2 reads FQNEAQ (reference sequence). This CDR3 is built from 13 residues. CDR3 amino acids: CASSLGTYYGYTF.

V gene TRBV7-9 combines with J gene TRBJ2-7; TCRdb's assignment of TRBD2 cannot be checked, as there is no DNA. CDR1 is SEHNR, CDR2 FQNEAQ, per germline (reference sequence). The CDR3 covers 15 residues. The CDR3 sequence is CASSLERAGRNEQYF.

V is TRBV11-2 and J is TRBJ2-1; TCRdb outputs TRBD1, but without DNA this stays unchecked. Germline values: CDR1 SGHAT, CDR2 FQNNGV. This CDR3 has 14 amino acids. CDR3 sequence: CASRGQGLDNEQFF.

The chain combines TRBV20-1 with TRBJ1-2; TCRdb gives TRBD1 as the D gene, but with no DNA this cannot be confirmed. CDR3 length: 13 amino acids. Germline CDR1 and CDR2: DFQATT and SNEGSKA (reference sequence). CDR3 amino acids: CSASRDTNYGYTF.

The J gene is TRBJ1-2, the V gene TRBV20-1; TCRdb reports TRBD1, a call that lacks DNA to check it against. Germline loops: CDR1 DFQATT, CDR2 SNEGSKA (reference sequence). This CDR3 is built from 14 residues. The CDR3 protein is CSASRRGRDYGYTF.

The chain uses TRBV2 and TRBJ2-1; TCRdb designates TRBD1, a call that cannot be tested without DNA. In germline, CDR1 is SNHLY, CDR2 FYNNEI. This CDR3 has 15 amino acids. The CDR3 sequence is CASSGRAGSYNEQFF.

The rearrangement uses TRBV10-3 and TRBJ2-3; TCRdb indicates TRBD2, and absent DNA this call remains unverified. Germline V CDR1 and CDR2: ENHRY, SYGVKD. The CDR3 is 13 amino acids. CDR3 sequence: CAIKPGLEDTQYF.

The genes are TRBV9 and TRBJ1-2; TCRdb's D call, TRBD1, is unchecked because there is no DNA. The CDR3 has 14 amino acids. Germline V gives CDR1 SGDLS, CDR2 YYNGEE. The CDR3 reads CASSAGGGTELGTF.

The gene calls are TRBV5-1 and TRBJ2-1; TCRdb's D call of TRBD2 is untestable without DNA. Germline lookup yields CDR1 SGHRS and CDR2 YFSETQ. This CDR3 region has 19 residues. The CDR3 sequence is CASSSTSGGALRSYNEQFF.

The gene calls are TRBV20-1 and TRBJ2-3; lacking DNA, the TRBD2 call made by TCRdb goes unchecked. The CDR3 spans 12 residues. Germline V gene data show CDR1 as DFQATT and CDR2 as SNEGSKA (reference sequence). CDR3 in amino acids: CSARSGGDTQYF.

This rearrangement joins TRBV5-1 to TRBJ2-5; no DNA is available, so the TRBD1 call from TCRdb remains unchecked. The CDR3 is made up of 19 amino acids. Germline V gives CDR1 SGHRS, CDR2 YFSETQ. CDR3 protein: CASSLVGVAGLSREETQYF. Variable domain in full (rest from reference TRBV5-1 and TRBJ2-5): KAGVTQTPRYLIKTRGQQVTLSCSPISGHRSVSWYQQTPGQGLQFLFEYFSETQRNKGNFPGRFSGRQFSNSRSEMNVSTLELGDSALYLCASSLVGVAGLSREETQYFGPGTRLLVL.

The chain carries TRBV5-8 and TRBJ2-5. Germline CDR1 is SGHTS and CDR2 is YDEGEE. CDR3 length equals 15 residues. The CDR3: CASRSRGRTAETQYF.

The V gene is TRBV18, the J gene TRBJ1-2; as DNA is missing, the TRBD1 call by TCRdb cannot be tested. The V gene's germline CDR1 is KGHSH and CDR2 LQKENI. This CDR3 has 15 amino acids. CDR3 in amino acids: CASSPTGTGDYGYTF.

The rearrangement uses TRBV19 and TRBJ1-1; TCRdb returns TRBD1, unconfirmable since there is no DNA. This CDR3 has 15 residues. Germline V gives CDR1 LNHDA, CDR2 SQIVND (reference sequence). The CDR3 sequence is CASSFAPRVSTEAFF. The complete variable domain, with remaining parts taken from reference TRBV19 and TRBJ1-1, reads DGGITQSPKYLFRKEGQNVTLSCEQNLNHDAMYWYRQDPGQGLRLIYYSQIVNDFQKGDIAEGYSVSREKKESFPLTVTSAQKNPTAFYLCASSFAPRVSTEAFFGQGTRLTVV.

The chain links TRBV3-1 to TRBJ1-1. The length of the CDR3 is 17 residues. CDR1 and CDR2 from the germline V gene are LGHDT and YNNKEL (reference sequence). CDR3 protein: CASSQGLTGLLNTEAFF.

This rearrangement joins TRBV5-1 to TRBJ1-1; the TCRdb D gene call, TRBD1, has no DNA to confirm it. The CDR3 sequence is 16 residues long. Looked up from germline, CDR1 is SGHRS and CDR2 is YFSETQ. CDR3 sequence reads: CASSLTEDGQGAEAFF.

The rearrangement uses TRBV19 and TRBJ1-5; TCRdb picks TRBD1, but there is no DNA to check that call. The CDR3 has 17 amino acids. Germline V gene data show CDR1 as LNHDA and CDR2 as SQIVND (reference sequence). The CDR3 protein is CASSKDRGRTVNQPQHF.

This rearrangement joins TRBV9 to TRBJ1-1. The germline V gene encodes CDR1 SGDLS and CDR2 YYNGEE. The CDR3 runs 15 residues. The CDR3 sequence: CASSPQSLGNTEAFF.

The gene calls are TRBV9 and TRBJ2-2; TCRdb designates TRBD2, a call that cannot be tested without DNA. The CDR3 length is 15 residues. CDR1 is SGDLS and CDR2 is YYNGEE in the germline V gene. The CDR3 protein is CASSGGRGDTGELFF.

The gene calls are TRBV19 and TRBJ2-7; TCRdb selects TRBD2, and the lack of DNA leaves this call unchecked. From germline, CDR1 is LNHDA and CDR2 SQIVND (reference sequence). The CDR3 is 15 amino acids. The CDR3 loop is CASSMGLAGSYEQYF.

The chain's CDR3 is CASSGTSGLAYEQYF. This chain links TRBV7-2 with TRBJ2-7; TCRdb reports TRBD2, a call that lacks DNA to check it against. The CDR3 contains 15 residues. CDR1 and CDR2 from the germline V gene are SGHTA and FQGNSA. The variable domain in full, completed from reference TRBV7-2 and TRBJ2-7, reads GAGVSQSPSNKVTEKGKDVELRCDPISGHTALYWYRQSLGQGLEFLIYFQGNSAPDKSGLPSDRFSAERTGGSVSTLTIQRTQQEDSAVYLCASSGTSGLAYEQYFGPGTRLTVT.